A single sample gave rise to the 25 T cell receptor beta chains below, sequenced in a study of PD-1 blockade in classical Hodgkin lymphoma. Profiling relied on immunoSEQ multiplex PCR, and the TCRdb table lists in-frame clones only, not all of them. There are roughly 23,000 clones in the sample; nearly 90% occur only once, and over 0.2% lies in the top ten. As for time point: newly diagnosed, previously untreated cHL patient sample. CD4+ T cells were purified from thawed PBMCs by negative selection. The sample taken for sequencing was CD4+ T cells from blood. Receptor source: a human donor with classical Hodgkin lymphoma.

The chain links TRBV5-4 to TRBJ2-2, with 15 bases fitting TRBD2. Germline V lookup: CDR1 SGHNT, CDR2 YYREEE (reference sequence). Germline trimming cut 9 bases from V and 3 bases from J; bases unmatched to any gene: 6. This CDR3 has 16 amino acids. Here the CDR3 reads CATGLAGGGYTGELFF. The CDR3 DNA is TGTGCCACGGGACTAGCGGGGGGAGGGTACACCGGGGAGCTGTTTTTT.

The chain uses TRBV4-3 and TRBJ1-5; D not certain. Germline V gives CDR1 LGHNA, CDR2 YSLEER. The CDR3 contains 15 residues. Trimming stripped 0 bases from V and 0 bases from J, with 6 bases between. CDR3 sequence: CASSQDLYSNQPQHF. The CDR3 DNA is TGCGCCAGCAGCCAAGATCTATATAGCAATCAGCCCCAGCATTTT.

The V and J genes are TRBV6-1 and TRBJ2-6; D perhaps matches TRBD1 (6 bases). Germline V lookup: CDR1 MNHNS, CDR2 SASEGT. Trimming stripped 4 bases from V and 3 bases from J, with 13 bases between. The CDR3 sequence is 16 residues long. The CDR3: CASSAQGSLGANVLTF. CDR3 DNA: TGTGCCAGCAGTGCTCAGGGGAGTCTTGGGGCCAACGTCCTGACTTTC.

The rearrangement uses TRBV7-9 and TRBJ2-2; D unresolved. Germline-derived CDR1 and CDR2 are SEHNR and FQNEAQ (reference sequence). This CDR3 spans 13 amino acids. V lost 3 bases and J 5 bases, leaving 7 bases between the germline ends. The CDR3 DNA follows: TGTGCCAGCAGCTTGGTAGAGACCGGGGAGCTGTTTTTT. Translating gives CASSLVETGELFF.

CDR3 in amino acids: CASSVENSLNEQFF. Written as DNA, the CDR3 is TGTGCCAGCAGCGTAGAGAACAGCCTCAATGAGCAGTTCTTC. The genes are TRBV9 and TRBJ2-1, with D unresolved. This CDR3 is 14 amino acids long. CDR1 is SGDLS, CDR2 YYNGEE, per germline. V lost 0 bases to trimming and J lost 6 bases, with 10 bases between them.

The J gene is TRBJ1-2, the V gene TRBV4-2, with D maybe TRBD1 (6 bases). Germline V lookup: CDR1 LGHNA, CDR2 YNFKEQ. V lost 2 bases and J 4 bases, leaving 14 bases between the germline ends. The CDR3 is 15 residues long. The CDR3 region is CASSQSRGTGYGYTF. The CDR3 bases are TGTGCCAGCAGCCAATCCAGGGGTACGGGCTATGGCTACACCTTC.

This clone was found a few times. The chain is built from TRBV5-6 and TRBJ1-1; 7 bases map to TRBD1. The CDR3 runs 14 residues. J lost 7 bases, V lost 2 bases, and 8 bases had no gene match. CDR1 is SGHDT and CDR2 is YYEEEE in the germline V gene. Written as DNA, the CDR3 is TGTGCCAGCAGCTTCTCGCCAGACAGGGTTGAAGCTTTCTTT. Translating gives CASSFSPDRVEAFF.

CDR3 sequence reads: CASRPTSGGYTQYF. As DNA, the CDR3 is TGTGCCAGCAGGCCCACTAGCGGGGGCTATACGCAGTATTTT. The chain is built from TRBV6-4 and TRBJ2-3; 11 nucleotides line up with TRBD2. V dropped 6 bases and J dropped 7; count of bases not matched to a gene: 6. There are 14 residues in the CDR3. The germline V gene encodes CDR1 MRHNA and CDR2 SNTAGT.

The chain is built from TRBV11-2 and TRBJ2-5; D not resolved. CDR1 SGHAT and CDR2 FQNNGV come from the germline V gene. The CDR3 extends over 15 amino acids. The ends were cut back, 4 bases at V and 5 bases at J, with 17 bases in the middle. CDR3 amino acids: CASSSAIIPLETQYF. CDR3 bases: TGTGCCAGCAGCTCCGCGATCATCCCCCTGGAGACCCAGTACTTC.

Only a few counts were recorded for this clone. The chain couples TRBV10-2 to TRBJ2-7; D not certain. Germline lookup yields CDR1 WSHSY and CDR2 SAAADI. The CDR3 loop spans 11 amino acids. The V end was cut by 3 bases, the J end by 3 bases, with 3 bases between. The CDR3 coding sequence is TGCGCCAGCAGTGAAAGCTACGAGCAGTACTTC. Residues: CASSESYEQYF.

This clone was counted once. The V call is TRBV12-5, the J call TRBJ1-4; D unclear. CDR1 is LGHNT and CDR2 is FRNRAP in the germline V gene. Trimming removed 4 bases from V and 0 bases from J, with 6 bases in between. The CDR3 runs 14 residues. The CDR3 DNA follows: TGTGCTAGTGGTTCGACCGCAACTAATGAAAAACTGTTTTTT. Its protein is CASGSTATNEKLFF.

This clone has more than one count but fewer than ten. The V and J genes are TRBV6-1 and TRBJ1-2; maybe TRBD1 (5 bases). Trimming shortened V by 3 bases and J by 4 bases, and 12 bases separated the two germline ends. CDR3 length: 14 residues. Germline CDR1 MNHNS, CDR2 SASEGT. The CDR3 region is CASSEVGPPYGYTF. The CDR3 nucleotides read TGTGCCAGCAGTGAGGTGGGGCCCCCCTATGGCTACACCTTC.

The chain recombines TRBV30 with TRBJ1-2; weak D call: TRBD1 (5 bases). Germline V lookup: CDR1 GTSNPN, CDR2 SVGIG (reference sequence). The CDR3 runs 14 residues. V was trimmed by 0 bases and J by 0 bases, leaving 8 bases between them. The CDR3 DNA sequence: TGTGCCTGGAGTGTGGGGGGAGCTAACTATGGCTACACCTTC. Its protein product is CAWSVGGANYGYTF.

This chain uses TRBV2 with TRBJ1-1; 7 nucleotides match TRBD1. CDR1 is SNHLY and CDR2 is FYNNEI in the germline V gene. The CDR3 contains 16 residues. Unmatched junction bases numbered 12, after V lost 5 bases and J lost 3 bases. The CDR3 coding sequence is TGTGCCAGCAGTCCACGAACTCGACAGGGACACACTGAAGCTTTCTTT. Protein sequence: CASSPRTRQGHTEAFF.

The chain has TRBV5-1 and TRBJ1-3, with D uncertain. Trimming cost V 0 bases and J 4 bases, with 5 bases left between them. CDR1 is SGHRS, CDR2 YFSETQ, per germline. This CDR3 spans 13 amino acids. CDR3 protein: CASSLAGGNTIYF. CDR3 nucleotide sequence: TGCGCCAGCAGCTTGGCCGGGGGAAACACCATATATTTT.

V is TRBV11-2 and J is TRBJ2-3, with TRBD2 matching 7 bases. This CDR3 is 13 amino acids long. Germline CDR1 reads SGHAT; CDR2 reads FQNNGV. V gave up 8 bases and J gave up 6 bases; unmatched junction bases: 8. For the CDR3, the DNA is TGTGCCAGCGGGAGGGTATGGTCGGATACGCAGTATTTT. It yields the protein CASGRVWSDTQYF.

The rearrangement links TRBV19 to TRBJ1-1; TRBD1 matches 7 bases. Germline V lookup: CDR1 LNHDA, CDR2 SQIVND (reference sequence). V was pared by 6 bases and J by 2 bases, with 15 bases of the junction left unmatched. The CDR3 has 17 residues. In nucleotides, the CDR3 is TGTGCCAGTAGATATCCCCGTACCGGGACAGTTAACACTGAAGCTTTCTTT. Amino acid sequence: CASRYPRTGTVNTEAFF.

This clone was seen a handful of times. CDR3 residues: CAWQGNRDQPQHF. CDR3 nucleotide sequence: TGTGCCTGGCAGGGTAATCGGGATCAGCCCCAGCATTTT. J is TRBJ1-5 and V is TRBV30; perhaps TRBD1 as D (5 bases). Germline CDR1 is GTSNPN and CDR2 is SVGIG (reference sequence). Trimming shortened V by 5 bases and J by 5 bases, and 13 bases separated the two germline ends. This CDR3 has 13 amino acids.

The gene calls are TRBV5-1 and TRBJ1-1; possible D gene TRBD1, 5 bases. V lost 2 bases and J lost 1, with 9 bases in between. The CDR3 is 14 residues long. Germline CDR1 reads SGHRS; CDR2 reads YFSETQ. DNA for the CDR3: TGCGCCAGCAGCTTCGGGACTTCGAACACTGAAGCTTTCTTT. Translated: CASSFGTSNTEAFF.

The chain employs TRBV7-2 and TRBJ2-1; the D is unclear. Germline V gene lookup returns CDR1 SGHTA and CDR2 FQGNSA. The length of the CDR3 is 15 residues. Trimming left V 5 bases short and J 0 bases short, with 11 bases between. The CDR3 reads CASSPFSSSYNEQFF. DNA of the CDR3: TGTGCCAGCAGCCCTTTCTCTAGCTCCTACAATGAGCAGTTCTTC.

J is TRBJ2-2 and V is TRBV5-1, with D maybe TRBD2 (5 bases). The CDR3 is made up of 14 amino acids. The germline V and J ends were trimmed by 1 base and 4 bases, with 8 bases remaining between them. CDR1 is SGHRS and CDR2 is YFSETQ in the germline V gene. The CDR3 sequence is CASSLRTSTGELFF. CDR3 nucleotides: TGCGCCAGCAGCTTGCGGACTTCCACCGGGGAGCTGTTTTTT.

The rearrangement uses TRBV11-3 and TRBJ1-5, with D hard to call. The germline CDR1 and CDR2 sequences are SGHNT and YENEEA. There are 12 residues in the CDR3. Trimming cost V 4 bases and J 7 bases, with 8 bases left between them. CDR3 sequence (DNA): TGTGCCAGCAGCTCATCTGTACAGCCCCAGCATTTT. It is translated as CASSSSVQPQHF.

The chain is built from TRBV11-3 and TRBJ2-7; D may correspond to TRBD1 or TRBD2 (5 bases each). Germline CDR1 and CDR2: SGHNT and YENEEA. CDR3 length: 15 amino acids. Trimming stripped 5 bases from V and 5 bases from J, with 19 bases between. CDR3 loop: CASSPGTSLGHEQYF. CDR3 DNA sequence: TGTGCCAGCAGCCCCGGGACCTCACTAGGCCACGAGCAGTACTTC.

This clone was recorded only once. This chain joins TRBV2 and TRBJ2-3, with D possibly matching TRBD1 (6 bases). Trimming took off 1 base at V and 3 bases at J, with 14 bases between the two ends. The CDR3 contains 16 residues. Germline-derived CDR1 and CDR2 are SNHLY and FYNNEI. The CDR3 coding sequence is TGTGCCAGCAGTGAAGTTCAGGGGTATGGTACAGATACGCAGTATTTT. As protein: CASSEVQGYGTDTQYF.

The chain links TRBV15 to TRBJ2-1; D may be TRBD2 (6 bases). V was pared by 9 bases and J by 4 bases, with 10 bases between. CDR1 is LNHNV, CDR2 YYDKDF, per germline (reference sequence). This CDR3 region has 12 residues. The CDR3 DNA sequence: TGTGCCACGGGGCGGGATTACAATGAGCAGTTCTTC. Translated: CATGRDYNEQFF.